Shown below are 18 T cell receptor beta chains from a single sample sequenced in a study of PD-L1 blockade in urothelial cancer. Profiled with immunoSEQ multiplex PCR; TCRdb holds only in-frame clones, not every one. The data hold 60,000 to 85,000 clones, with about 85% observed a single time. The sample here was PBMCs, taken around atezolizumab (anti-PD-L1) treatment. These receptors all come from a woman in her 70s with urothelial cancer.

This clone was counted between two and nine times. The chain joins TRBV5-1 to TRBJ2-7; 9 bases align to TRBD1. Trimming at V came to 4 bases and at J to 10 bases, leaving 12 bases not matched to a gene. This CDR3 comprises 14 residues. CDR1 is SGHRS and CDR2 is YFSETQ in the germline V gene. In DNA, the CDR3 is TGCGCCAGCAGCCTAGTACCGGGACAGGGTGAACAGTACTTC. It translates to CASSLVPGQGEQYF. The full variable domain, its missing parts supplied by reference TRBV5-1 and TRBJ2-7, is KAGVTQTPRYLIKTRGQQVTLSCSPISGHRSVSWYQQTPGQGLQFLFEYFSETQRNKGNFPGRFSGRQFSNSRSEMNVSTLELGDSALYLCASSLVPGQGEQYFGPGTRLTVT.

The chain is built from TRBV19 and TRBJ1-4; possible D gene TRBD1, 6 bases. Per the germline V gene, CDR1 is LNHDA and CDR2 is SQIVND (reference sequence). The CDR3 is 16 amino acids. Between the trimmed V and J ends, which lost 6 bases and 0 bases, there was a span of 14 bases. The CDR3 here is CASRSRGGSTNEKLFF. The CDR3, as DNA: TGTGCCAGTAGATCTAGGGGGGGGTCAACTAATGAAAAACTGTTTTTT.

V and J are TRBV11-2 and TRBJ1-3; D is unresolved. The CDR3 runs to 12 residues. In germline, CDR1 is SGHAT, CDR2 FQNNGV. V was cut by 2 bases and J by 10 bases, with 9 bases left in between. CDR3 protein: CASSLIGGTIYF. For the CDR3, the DNA is TGTGCCAGCAGCTTAATCGGAGGGACCATATATTTT.

The chain recombines TRBV6-5 with TRBJ1-5, with D uncertain. V was trimmed by 5 bases and J by 0 bases, leaving 8 bases between them. The CDR3 totals 14 residues. Per germline, CDR1 MNHEY and CDR2 SVGAGI. CDR3 nucleotides: TGTGCCAGCAGTGACCACTATAGCAATCAGCCCCAGCATTTT. This translates into CASSDHYSNQPQHF.

This chain joins TRBV5-1 and TRBJ2-1; TRBD1 matches 9 bases. Germline V lookup: CDR1 SGHRS, CDR2 YFSETQ. The trim removed 5 bases at V and 8 bases at J, leaving 5 bases unmatched. The CDR3 is 13 residues long. The CDR3 loop is CASRGTGSDEQFF. The CDR3 bases are TGCGCCAGCAGGGGGACAGGGTCGGATGAGCAGTTCTTC. Complete variable domain (other parts from reference TRBV5-1 and TRBJ2-1): KAGVTQTPRYLIKTRGQQVTLSCSPISGHRSVSWYQQTPGQGLQFLFEYFSETQRNKGNFPGRFSGRQFSNSRSEMNVSTLELGDSALYLCASRGTGSDEQFFGPGTRLTVL.

This chain uses TRBV5-1 with TRBJ2-5; 15 bases align to TRBD2. CDR1 and CDR2 (germline): SGHRS, YFSETQ. J gave up 5 bases and V 0 bases, and 11 bases lay outside the gene matches. The CDR3 extends over 19 amino acids. The CDR3 bases are TGCGCCAGCAGCTTGGATCCGGGACTAGCGGGGGGTGCTTTGGAGACCCAGTACTTC. Protein sequence: CASSLDPGLAGGALETQYF.

The CDR3 protein is CASSFQGVGTEAFF. CDR3 nucleotides: TGTGCCAGCAGCTTCCAGGGTGTCGGAACTGAAGCTTTCTTT. This sequence joins TRBV13 and TRBJ1-1; D is perhaps TRBD1 (5 bases). The CDR3 sequence is 14 residues long. CDR1 PRHDT and CDR2 FYEKMQ come from the germline V gene (reference sequence). Trimming stripped 3 bases from V and 5 bases from J, with 13 bases between. Drawing the rest from reference TRBV13 and TRBJ1-1, the complete variable domain is AAGVIQSPRHLIKEKRETATLKCYPIPRHDTVYWYQQGPGQDPQFLISFYEKMQSDKGSIPDRFSAQQFSDYHSELNMSSLELGDSALYFCASSFQGVGTEAFFGQGTRLTVV.

This chain links TRBV29-1 with TRBJ1-2, with 7 bases fitting TRBD1. The CDR3 length is 13 residues. Looked up from germline, CDR1 is SQVTM and CDR2 is ANQGSEA. V shed 4 bases, J shed 6 bases, and the junction held 8 bases outside the gene matches. In DNA, the CDR3 is TGCAGCGTTGGGCCAGGGGGACTCCATGGCTACACCTTC. It codes for CSVGPGGLHGYTF. The whole variable domain, remainder taken from reference TRBV29-1 and TRBJ1-2, is SAVISQKPSRDICQRGTSLTIQCQVDSQVTMMFWYRQQPGQSLTLIATANQGSEATYESGFVIDKFPISRPNLTFSTLTVSNMSPEDSSIYLCSVGPGGLHGYTFGSGTRLTVV.

Here the CDR3 reads CASSMGLDYNEQFF. CDR3 in DNA: TGTGCCAGTAGTATGGGGCTAGACTACAATGAGCAGTTCTTC. This chain links TRBV19 with TRBJ2-1; D perhaps matches TRBD1 (5 bases). Trimming removed 3 bases at V and 3 bases at J, with 9 bases between. From germline, CDR1 is LNHDA and CDR2 SQIVND (reference sequence). This CDR3 contains 14 residues. Full variable domain (remainder filled in from reference TRBV19 and TRBJ2-1): DGGITQSPKYLFRKEGQNVTLSCEQNLNHDAMYWYRQDPGQGLRLIYYSQIVNDFQKGDIAEGYSVSREKKESFPLTVTSAQKNPTAFYLCASSMGLDYNEQFFGPGTRLTVL.

This clone has a handful of counts. V usage is TRBV29-1 and J usage is TRBJ2-7; D is undetermined. The V gene's germline CDR1 is SQVTM and CDR2 ANQGSEA. The V end lost 1 base, the J end lost 3 bases, and 10 bases lay between the germline ends. The CDR3 runs to 13 residues. The CDR3 here is CSVEVPMSYEQYF. Here the CDR3 DNA reads TGCAGCGTTGAAGTCCCCATGAGCTACGAGCAGTACTTC.

The CDR3 loop reads CASSEFGTANYGYTF. In DNA form, the CDR3 reads TGTGCCAGCAGTGAATTTGGGACAGCCAACTATGGCTACACCTTC. The chain carries TRBV25-1 and TRBJ1-2; TRBD1 aligns across 7 bases. Germline V gives CDR1 MGHDK, CDR2 SYGVNS. CDR3 length: 15 amino acids. V shed 1 base, J shed 2 bases, and the junction held 4 bases outside the gene matches.

This rearrangement joins TRBV5-8 to TRBJ1-1, with a tentative D call TRBD1 (5 bases). Trimming left V 0 bases short and J 6 bases short, with 9 bases between. Germline V gives CDR1 SGHTS, CDR2 YDEGEE. This CDR3 is 13 amino acids long. CDR3 loop: CASSLGAGPEAFF. In nucleotides, the CDR3 is TGTGCCAGCAGCTTGGGAGCGGGGCCTGAAGCTTTCTTT.

This rearrangement joins TRBV4-1 to TRBJ2-5; 8 bases map to TRBD1. Germline V gene data show CDR1 as MGHRA and CDR2 as YSYEKL. J was trimmed by 2 bases and V by 0 bases; bases with no gene match: 8. The CDR3 covers 17 residues. The CDR3 reads CASSQERGNRGQETQYF. The CDR3 nucleotides are TGCGCCAGCAGCCAAGAACGGGGGAACAGGGGGCAAGAGACCCAGTACTTC.

This clone was detected only once. V usage is TRBV18 and J usage is TRBJ2-7, with TRBD1 as a possible D gene (5 bases). CDR3 length: 16 residues. The V end lost 2 bases, the J end lost 3 bases, and 17 bases lay between the germline ends. Germline V gives CDR1 KGHSH, CDR2 LQKENI. In DNA form, the CDR3 reads TGTGCCAGCTCACCAGCAGGGCCTAGTGGATACTACGAGCAGTACTTC. As protein: CASSPAGPSGYYEQYF.

The gene calls are TRBV5-1 and TRBJ2-7, with D possibly being TRBD1 (5 bases). The CDR3 is 12 amino acids. Germline V gene sequence: CDR1 SGHRS, CDR2 YFSETQ. V shed 5 bases and J shed 3 bases, with 9 bases lying between them. CDR3 nucleotides: TGCGCCAGCAGGACAGATAACTACGAGCAGTACTTC. Translation gives CASRTDNYEQYF.

V usage is TRBV5-6 and J usage is TRBJ2-3; 8 bases are shared with TRBD2. This CDR3 is built from 14 residues. With V trimmed by 4 bases and J by 1 base, 2 bases remained unmatched. In germline, CDR1 is SGHDT, CDR2 YYEEEE. The CDR3 reads CASSKLAGTDTQYF. CDR3 in DNA: TGTGCCAGCAGCAAACTAGCGGGCACAGATACGCAGTATTTT.

The rearrangement links TRBV5-5 to TRBJ1-2; D call uncertain. Trimming took off 1 base at V and 3 bases at J, with 10 bases between the two ends. This CDR3 has 14 residues. Per the germline V gene, CDR1 is SGHKS and CDR2 is YYEKEE (reference sequence). CDR3 loop: CASSLWSVDYGYTF. The CDR3 region has the DNA TGTGCCAGCAGCTTGTGGTCAGTGGACTATGGCTACACCTTC.

The V and J genes are TRBV6-6 and TRBJ2-5; 7 nucleotides agree with TRBD1. V lost 6 bases and J lost 4; bases outside the gene matches: 14. Germline V gives CDR1 MNHNY, CDR2 SVGAGI (reference sequence). This CDR3 has 16 amino acids. CDR3 nucleotide sequence: TGTGCCAGCAGCCGCTGGTCCCGGGACAGCCGAGAGACCCAGTACTTC. It specifies CASSRWSRDSRETQYF.